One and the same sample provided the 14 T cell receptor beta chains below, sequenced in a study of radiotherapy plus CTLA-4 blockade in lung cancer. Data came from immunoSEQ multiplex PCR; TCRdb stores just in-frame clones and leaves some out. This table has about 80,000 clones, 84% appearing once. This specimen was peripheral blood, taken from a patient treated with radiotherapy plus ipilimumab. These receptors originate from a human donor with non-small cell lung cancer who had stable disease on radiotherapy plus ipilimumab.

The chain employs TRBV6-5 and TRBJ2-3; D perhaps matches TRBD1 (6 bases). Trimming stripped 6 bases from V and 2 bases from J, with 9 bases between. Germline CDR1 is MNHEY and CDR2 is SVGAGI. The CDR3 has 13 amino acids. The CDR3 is CASRRDNTDTQYF. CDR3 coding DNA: TGTGCCAGCAGGAGGGACAACACAGATACGCAGTATTTT.

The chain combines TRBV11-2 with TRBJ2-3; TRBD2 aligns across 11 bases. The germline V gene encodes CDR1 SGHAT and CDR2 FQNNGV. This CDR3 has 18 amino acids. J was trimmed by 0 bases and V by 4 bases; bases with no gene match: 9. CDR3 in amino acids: CASSSAPLAGGSTDTQYF. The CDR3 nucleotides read TGTGCCAGCAGCTCAGCCCCTCTAGCGGGGGGAAGCACAGATACGCAGTATTTT.

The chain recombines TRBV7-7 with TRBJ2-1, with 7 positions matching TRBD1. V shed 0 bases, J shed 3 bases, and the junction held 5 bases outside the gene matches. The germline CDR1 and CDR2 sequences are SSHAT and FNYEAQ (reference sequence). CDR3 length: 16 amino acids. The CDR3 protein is CASSLALRDSYNEQFF. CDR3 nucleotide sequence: TGTGCCAGCAGCTTAGCGCTACGGGACAGCTACAATGAGCAGTTCTTC.

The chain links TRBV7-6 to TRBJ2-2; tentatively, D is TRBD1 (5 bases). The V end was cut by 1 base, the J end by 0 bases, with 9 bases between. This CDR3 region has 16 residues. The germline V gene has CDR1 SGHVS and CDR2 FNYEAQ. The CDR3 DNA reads TGTGCCAGCAGCTTAGGGACACAGACGAACACCGGGGAGCTGTTTTTT. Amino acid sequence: CASSLGTQTNTGELFF.

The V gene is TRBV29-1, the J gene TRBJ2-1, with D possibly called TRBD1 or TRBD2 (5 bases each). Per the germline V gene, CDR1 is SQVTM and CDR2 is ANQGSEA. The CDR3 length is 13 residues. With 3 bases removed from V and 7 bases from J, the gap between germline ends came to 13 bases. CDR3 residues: CSVDTGRRNEQFF. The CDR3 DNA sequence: TGCAGCGTTGACACGGGACGGAGGAATGAGCAGTTCTTC.

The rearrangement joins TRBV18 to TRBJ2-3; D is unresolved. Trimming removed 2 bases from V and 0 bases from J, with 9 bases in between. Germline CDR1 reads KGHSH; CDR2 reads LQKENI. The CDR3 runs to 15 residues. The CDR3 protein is CASSPESISTDTQYF. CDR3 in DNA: TGTGCCAGCTCACCAGAGAGTATTAGCACAGATACGCAGTATTTT.

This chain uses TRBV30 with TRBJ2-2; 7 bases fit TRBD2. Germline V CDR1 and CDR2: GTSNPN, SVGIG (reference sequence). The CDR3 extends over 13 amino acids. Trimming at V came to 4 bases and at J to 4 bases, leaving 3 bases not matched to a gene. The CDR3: CAWTRGSTGELFF. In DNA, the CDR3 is TGTGCCTGGACGCGGGGGAGCACCGGGGAGCTGTTTTTT.

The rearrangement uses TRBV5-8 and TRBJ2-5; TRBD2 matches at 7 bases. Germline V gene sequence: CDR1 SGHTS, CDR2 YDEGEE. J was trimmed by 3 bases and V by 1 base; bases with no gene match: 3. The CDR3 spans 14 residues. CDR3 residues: CASSLSTSEETQYF. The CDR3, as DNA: TGTGCCAGCAGCTTGAGCACTAGCGAAGAGACCCAGTACTTC. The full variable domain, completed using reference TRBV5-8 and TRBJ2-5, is EAGVTQSPTHLIKTRGQQATLRCSPISGHTSVYWYQQALGLGLQFLLWYDEGEERNRGNFPPRFSGRQFPNYSSELNVNALELEDSALYLCASSLSTSEETQYFGPGTRLLVL.

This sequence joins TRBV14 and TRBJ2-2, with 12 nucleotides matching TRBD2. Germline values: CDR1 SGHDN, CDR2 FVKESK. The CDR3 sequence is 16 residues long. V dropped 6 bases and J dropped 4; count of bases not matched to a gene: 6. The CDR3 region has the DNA TGTGCCAGCAGGCCGACTAGCGGGGGCCCCACCGGGGAGCTGTTTTTT. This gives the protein CASRPTSGGPTGELFF.

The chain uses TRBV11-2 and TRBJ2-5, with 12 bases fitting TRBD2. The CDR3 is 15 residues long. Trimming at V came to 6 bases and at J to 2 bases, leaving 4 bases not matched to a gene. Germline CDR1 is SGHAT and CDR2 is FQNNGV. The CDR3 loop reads CASRPSGGAQETQYF. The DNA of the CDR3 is TGTGCCAGCAGGCCTAGCGGGGGGGCTCAAGAGACCCAGTACTTC.

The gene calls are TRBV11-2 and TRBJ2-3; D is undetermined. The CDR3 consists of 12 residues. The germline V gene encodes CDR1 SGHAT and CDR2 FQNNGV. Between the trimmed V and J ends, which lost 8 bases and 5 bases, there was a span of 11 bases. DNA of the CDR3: TGTGCCAGCTCCGGAGAAGGAGATACGCAGTATTTT. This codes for CASSGEGDTQYF.

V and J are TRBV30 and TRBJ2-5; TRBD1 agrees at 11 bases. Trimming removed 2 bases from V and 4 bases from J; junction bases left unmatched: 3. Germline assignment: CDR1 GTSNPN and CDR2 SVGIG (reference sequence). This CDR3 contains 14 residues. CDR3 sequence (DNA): TGTGCCTGGAGTAGGGACAGGGGGAGAGAGACCCAGTACTTC. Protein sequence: CAWSRDRGRETQYF.

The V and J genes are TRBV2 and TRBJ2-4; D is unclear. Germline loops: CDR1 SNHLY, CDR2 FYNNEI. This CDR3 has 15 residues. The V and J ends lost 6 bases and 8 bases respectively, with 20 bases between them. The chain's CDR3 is CASSSEGRPPDIQYF. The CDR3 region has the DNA TGTGCCAGCAGCAGTGAAGGCCGACCCCCGGACATTCAGTACTTC.

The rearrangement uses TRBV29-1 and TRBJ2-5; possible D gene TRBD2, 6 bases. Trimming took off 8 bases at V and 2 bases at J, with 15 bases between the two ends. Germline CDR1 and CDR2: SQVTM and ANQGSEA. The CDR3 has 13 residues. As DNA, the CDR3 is TGCAGCTCTTTAGCGGCGGCTCAAGAGACCCAGTACTTC. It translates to CSSLAAAQETQYF.